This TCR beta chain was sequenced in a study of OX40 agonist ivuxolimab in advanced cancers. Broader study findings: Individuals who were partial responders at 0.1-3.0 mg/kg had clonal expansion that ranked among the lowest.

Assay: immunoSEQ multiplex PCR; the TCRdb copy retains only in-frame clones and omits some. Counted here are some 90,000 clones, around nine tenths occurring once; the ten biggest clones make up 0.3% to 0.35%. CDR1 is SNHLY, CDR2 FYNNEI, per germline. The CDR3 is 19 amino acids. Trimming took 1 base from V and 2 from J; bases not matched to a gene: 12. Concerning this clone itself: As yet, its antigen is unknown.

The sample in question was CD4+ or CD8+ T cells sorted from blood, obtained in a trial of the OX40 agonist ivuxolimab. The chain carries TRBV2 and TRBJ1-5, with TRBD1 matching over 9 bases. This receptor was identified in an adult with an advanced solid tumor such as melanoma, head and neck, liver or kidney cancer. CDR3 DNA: TGTGCCAGCAGTGAAGGGCCCTGGACAGGGGAGGTTGGCAATCAGCCCCAGCATTTT. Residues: CASSEGPWTGEVGNQPQHF.